The next 32 T cell receptor beta chains were all read from a single sample in a study of CD8 T cells in ankylosing spondylitis. TCRdb redid the calling of the 5' RACE reads with MiXCR, one entry per CDR3 protein. The sample shows about 220,000 distinct CDR3 sequences, roughly 10% of them seen only once. Sequencing was done on a sample of blood, either unsorted or a sorted T cell fraction (not recorded which). The receptors here all came from a male donor with ankylosing spondylitis or in good health (not recorded which).

The gene calls are TRBV20-1 and TRBJ1-3; 10 bases fit TRBD1. The J segment lost 1 base and the V segment lost 6 bases, leaving 6 bases of the junction unmatched. The V gene's germline CDR1 is DFQATT and CDR2 SNEGSKA (reference sequence). The CDR3 sequence is 15 residues long. The CDR3 DNA follows: TGCAGTGCCTTCCGGGACAGGGGTTCTGGAAACACCATATATTTT. It translates to CSAFRDRGSGNTIYF.

This clonotype was seen ten or more times. This chain joins TRBV7-2 and TRBJ2-1; D is unclear. V lost 1 base and J lost 7, with 11 bases in between. The CDR3 is 14 residues long. The germline gives CDR1 SGHTA, CDR2 FQGNSA. CDR3 nucleotide sequence: TGTGCCAGCAGCTTAGATCCGAATGGGAATGAGCAGTTCTTC. It yields the protein CASSLDPNGNEQFF.

In its sample, this clonotype was seen many times. V gene TRBV28 combines with J gene TRBJ1-4; weak D call: TRBD1 (5 bases). The V end lost 6 bases, the J end lost 7 bases, and 21 bases lay between the germline ends. CDR3 length: 16 residues. From germline, CDR1 is MDHEN and CDR2 SYDVKM. Written as DNA, the CDR3 is TGTGCCAGCAGCCCGGTGGGGCGGTGGAGTTTTGAAAAACTGTTTTTT. Its translation is CASSPVGRWSFEKLFF.

This clonotype was detected ten times or more. The V and J genes are TRBV7-3 and TRBJ2-3, with 7 bases that match TRBD1. There are 15 residues in the CDR3. V lost 1 base, J lost 2 bases, and 3 bases stayed unmatched. Germline CDR1 is SGHTA and CDR2 is FQGTGA. The DNA of the CDR3 is TGTGCCAGCAGCTTAATCGGGACAGACACAGATACGCAGTATTTT. Protein product: CASSLIGTDTDTQYF.

This clonotype appeared many times. The genes are TRBV5-1 and TRBJ2-3; TRBD1 agrees at 7 bases. CDR3 length equals 15 residues. Germline V gene sequence: CDR1 SGHRS, CDR2 YFSETQ. The V segment lost 2 bases and the J segment 1 base; nucleotides outside the gene matches: 4. DNA for the CDR3: TGCGCCAGCAGCTTAGGGACAGACGGCACAGATACGCAGTATTTT. As protein: CASSLGTDGTDTQYF.

Ten or more counts support this clonotype. This chain uses TRBV5-1 with TRBJ2-7; D is undetermined. The CDR3 length is 15 residues. CDR1 and CDR2 (germline): SGHRS, YFSETQ. Trimming shortened V by 4 bases and J by 0 bases, and 14 bases separated the two germline ends. CDR3 sequence (DNA): TGCGCCAGCAGCCCTCAGAATGGTGCCTCCTACGAGCAGTACTTC. It translates to CASSPQNGASYEQYF.

On this clonotype: A much bigger clone sits one base away, suggesting this may be a read error. The CDR3: CASSLVLGANEKLFF. In DNA, the CDR3 is TGTGCCAGCAGCTTAGTATTAGGGGCTAATGAAAAACTGTTTTTT. The gene calls are TRBV7-8 and TRBJ1-4; possible D gene TRBD1, 5 bases. CDR1 SGHVS and CDR2 FQNEAQ come from the germline V gene. Trimming shortened V by 1 base and J by 3 bases, and 9 bases separated the two germline ends. The CDR3 contains 15 residues.

In its sample, this clonotype was seen many times. This chain links TRBV5-1 with TRBJ1-2; the match to TRBD1 covers 10 bases. The germline CDR1 and CDR2 sequences are SGHRS and YFSETQ. The CDR3 is made up of 13 amino acids. V was clipped by 4 bases and J by 7 bases; unmatched bases: 4. The CDR3 protein is CASSEGQGFGYTF. The CDR3 coding sequence is TGCGCCAGCAGCGAGGGACAGGGGTTTGGCTACACCTTC.

This clonotype was seen repeatedly, ten times or more. This chain uses TRBV20-1 with TRBJ2-5; tentative D call: TRBD2 (6 bases). From germline, CDR1 is DFQATT and CDR2 SNEGSKA (reference sequence). The CDR3 is 14 residues long. The V gene lost 6 bases and the J gene lost 3 bases, with 17 bases spanning the gap. Here the CDR3 reads CSAIVSGDKETQYF. In nucleotides, the CDR3 is TGCAGTGCCATCGTTAGCGGTGACAAAGAGACCCAGTACTTC.

This clonotype was observed many times. The rearrangement joins TRBV20-1 to TRBJ2-5, with TRBD1 identical over 7 bases. V lost 3 bases, J lost 7 bases, and 11 bases stayed unmatched. This CDR3 is built from 14 residues. Germline assignment: CDR1 DFQATT and CDR2 SNEGSKA (reference sequence). This CDR3 reads CSASYQPGDRTQYF. The CDR3 DNA reads TGCAGTGCTAGTTATCAGCCTGGGGACAGGACCCAGTACTTC.

J is TRBJ2-1 and V is TRBV11-3; 11 positions match TRBD2. Losses at the gene ends were 6 bases for V and 5 bases for J; bases not matched to a gene: 6. In germline, CDR1 is SGHNT, CDR2 YENEEA. CDR3 length: 15 amino acids. This CDR3 is CASSRSGGDHNEQFF. CDR3 nucleotide sequence: TGTGCCAGCAGTCGTAGCGGGGGGGACCACAATGAGCAGTTCTTC.

This clonotype came up many times. This chain links TRBV28 with TRBJ2-7, with D possibly called TRBD1 or TRBD2 (5 bases each). Trimming cost V 6 bases and J 4 bases, with 19 bases left between them. The CDR3 covers 15 residues. Germline V gives CDR1 MDHEN, CDR2 SYDVKM. CDR3 in amino acids: CASSPGAGLGYEQYF. The CDR3 coding sequence is TGTGCCAGCAGCCCTGGGGCGGGTTTAGGTTACGAGCAGTACTTC.

Many counts were recorded for this clonotype. The J gene is TRBJ2-2, the V gene TRBV5-1, with no clear D. Per the germline V gene, CDR1 is SGHRS and CDR2 is YFSETQ. Trimming removed 0 bases from V and 1 base from J, with 4 bases in between. The CDR3 loop spans 14 amino acids. The CDR3: CASSLEENTGELFF. Written as DNA, the CDR3 is TGCGCCAGCAGCTTGGAAGAGAACACCGGGGAGCTGTTTTTT.

This clonotype occurred once. The chain has TRBV6-2 or TRBV6-3 and TRBJ1-1; unclear D gene. V was clipped by 4 bases and J by 1 base, with 7 bases between them. The germline CDR1 and CDR2 sequences are MNHEY and SVGEGT. The CDR3 is made up of 13 amino acids. CDR3 bases: TGTGCCAGCAGTTCCTCACGGAACACTGAAGCTTTCTTT. Protein: CASSSSRNTEAFF.

At least ten counts were recorded for this clonotype. This chain links TRBV7-2 with TRBJ2-2; 9 bases align to TRBD1. The length of the CDR3 is 16 residues. Germline CDR1 is SGHTA and CDR2 is FQGNSA. With 2 bases clipped from V and 1 base from J, the junction kept 2 bases outside the gene matches. CDR3 sequence (DNA): TGTGCCAGCAGCTTATGGACAGGGGTGAACACCGGGGAGCTGTTTTTT. Translated: CASSLWTGVNTGELFF.

There are many counts of this clonotype. The chain uses TRBV20-1 and TRBJ2-3, with D possibly being TRBD2 (5 bases). The CDR3 sequence is 15 residues long. Trimming removed 5 bases from V and 4 bases from J, with 19 bases in between. Germline-derived CDR1 and CDR2 are DFQATT and SNEGSKA (reference sequence). The DNA for the CDR3 is TGCAGTGCTTGGCCCCCTAGCTACCCCCCAGATACGCAGTATTTT. It translates to CSAWPPSYPPDTQYF.

This clonotype was picked up many times. The chain combines TRBV7-2 with TRBJ2-7; D remains unclear. Germline values: CDR1 SGHTA, CDR2 FQGNSA. The CDR3 has 15 residues. With 1 base removed from V and 3 bases from J, the gap between germline ends came to 13 bases. The CDR3: CASSLDPGPSYEQYF. As DNA, the CDR3 is TGTGCCAGCAGCTTAGACCCCGGGCCGAGCTACGAGCAGTACTTC. The full variable domain, completed using reference TRBV7-2 and TRBJ2-7, is GAGVSQSPSNKVTEKGKDVELRCDPISGHTALYWYRQSLGQGLEFLIYFQGNSAPDKSGLPSDRFSAERTGGSVSTLTIQRTQQEDSAVYLCASSLDPGPSYEQYFGPGTRLTVT.

In this sample, this clonotype turned up many times. This sequence joins TRBV6-2 or TRBV6-3 and TRBJ2-3; D perhaps matches TRBD2 (7 bases). V lost 3 bases and J 3 bases, leaving 16 bases between the germline ends. Germline loops: CDR1 MNHEY, CDR2 SVGEGT. CDR3 length: 16 amino acids. Written as DNA, the CDR3 is TGTGCCAGCAGTTATCGCTGGGGGGGCCGGACAGATACGCAGTATTTT. This codes for CASSYRWGGRTDTQYF.

The sample holds many counts of this clonotype. CDR3 sequence (DNA): TGTGCCATTTCCGCCGGCACCAGCACAGATACGCAGTATTTT. Its protein is CAISAGTSTDTQYF. The chain employs TRBV10-3 and TRBJ2-3; D is undetermined. The CDR3 contains 14 residues. Germline-derived CDR1 and CDR2 are ENHRY and SYGVKD. Trimming took 9 bases from V and 0 from J, leaving 13 bases between them.

This clonotype came up a few times. This chain links TRBV7-9 with TRBJ2-7, with D maybe TRBD1 (6 bases). The CDR3 extends over 14 amino acids. The V end was cut by 5 bases, the J end by 4 bases, with 15 bases between. CDR1 and CDR2 from the germline V gene are SEHNR and FQNEAQ (reference sequence). CDR3: CASSPQQGPYEQYF. For the CDR3, the DNA is TGTGCCAGCAGCCCGCAACAGGGACCATACGAGCAGTACTTC.

This clonotype was seen many times. This chain links TRBV7-2 with TRBJ2-7, with D perhaps TRBD1 (5 bases). Trimming stripped 5 bases from V and 0 bases from J, with 17 bases between. CDR1 is SGHTA and CDR2 is FQGNSA in the germline V gene. The CDR3 spans 16 residues. CDR3 sequence reads: CASSVGLGASSYEQYF. DNA of the CDR3: TGTGCCAGCAGCGTAGGTCTAGGGGCGAGCTCCTACGAGCAGTACTTC.

The rearrangement uses TRBV3-1 and TRBJ1-4; no definite D call. V was trimmed by 1 base and J by 0 bases, leaving 12 bases between them. Germline values: CDR1 LGHDT, CDR2 YNNKEL (reference sequence). The CDR3 is 17 residues long. The CDR3 DNA reads TGTGCCAGCAGCCAAGTGGGCGGATCTGCAACTAATGAAAAACTGTTTTTT. Translating it yields CASSQVGGSATNEKLFF.

This clonotype showed up many times. This chain connects TRBV28 to TRBJ1-3; no clear D gene. With 1 base removed from V and 2 bases from J, the gap between germline ends came to 9 bases. CDR1 and CDR2 from the germline V gene are MDHEN and SYDVKM. This CDR3 has 15 residues. CDR3 loop: CASSLSVGAGNTIYF. The CDR3 DNA is TGTGCCAGCAGTTTATCTGTGGGAGCTGGAAACACCATATATTTT.

The chain carries TRBV9 and TRBJ1-3; no reliable D call. CDR3 length: 16 residues. Trimming left V 4 bases short and J 4 bases short, with 18 bases between. Germline V gene sequence: CDR1 SGDLS, CDR2 YYNGEE. For the CDR3, the DNA is TGTGCCAGCAGCACCCGACGGAACTCTGCGGGAAACACCATATATTTT. It codes for CASSTRRNSAGNTIYF.

V usage is TRBV5-1 and J usage is TRBJ2-3; weak D call: TRBD2 (5 bases). The CDR3 is 15 amino acids. V dropped 2 bases and J dropped 6 bases, with 16 bases sitting between them. CDR1 and CDR2 from the germline V gene are SGHRS and YFSETQ. The CDR3 spells CASSFSGIASDTQYF. Here the CDR3 DNA reads TGCGCCAGCAGCTTCTCCGGGATAGCATCCGATACGCAGTATTTT.

The V gene is TRBV5-6, the J gene TRBJ2-1; D is unclear. Between the trimmed V and J ends, which lost 1 base and 3 bases, there was a span of 8 bases. Germline V gene sequence: CDR1 SGHDT, CDR2 YYEEEE. The CDR3 consists of 14 residues. The CDR3 nucleotides read TGTGCCAGCAGCTTGTTCTCAGGCTACAATGAGCAGTTCTTC. Its protein product is CASSLFSGYNEQFF.

This clonotype was seen only once. The chain employs TRBV3-1 and TRBJ2-1; TRBD2 aligns across 10 bases. Trimming cost V 1 base and J 5 bases; bases outside gene matches: 5. Looked up from germline, CDR1 is LGHDT and CDR2 is YNNKEL (reference sequence). The CDR3 is 16 amino acids. The CDR3 spells CASSQVGAGGNNEQFF. The CDR3 DNA reads TGTGCCAGCAGCCAAGTGGGAGCGGGGGGGAACAATGAGCAGTTCTTC.

The V call is TRBV28, the J call TRBJ1-4, with D unclear. This CDR3 contains 14 residues. Germline CDR1 MDHEN, CDR2 SYDVKM. V lost 2 bases and J 0 bases, leaving 4 bases between the germline ends. CDR3: CASSLPTTNEKLFF. CDR3 in DNA: TGTGCCAGCAGTTTACCTACAACTAATGAAAAACTGTTTTTT.

There are many counts of this clonotype. The V and J genes are TRBV20-1 and TRBJ2-2; 11 nucleotides line up with TRBD2. The CDR3 is 16 amino acids. J gave up 4 bases and V 1 base, and 5 bases lay outside the gene matches. Germline loops: CDR1 DFQATT, CDR2 SNEGSKA (reference sequence). The DNA for the CDR3 is TGCAGTGCTAGAGTCTCCACTAGCGGGGGCACCGGGGAGCTGTTTTTT. It codes for CSARVSTSGGTGELFF.

This chain links TRBV12-3 or TRBV12-4 with TRBJ2-7; TRBD2 is a possible D gene (6 bases). The CDR3 sequence is 14 residues long. The germline V and J ends were trimmed by 6 bases and 5 bases, with 17 bases remaining between them. CDR3 sequence (DNA): TGTGCCAGCAGCCGCGGCAGTGGGGAGGACGAGCAGTACTTC. This translates into CASSRGSGEDEQYF.

Many counts were recorded for this clonotype. The V gene is TRBV6-5, the J gene TRBJ2-6; D not certain. Germline V gives CDR1 MNHEY, CDR2 SVGAGI. Trimming removed 0 bases from V and 0 bases from J, with 9 bases in between. The CDR3 is 17 amino acids. CDR3 in amino acids: CASSYSGQSSGANVLTF. The DNA of the CDR3 is TGTGCCAGCAGTTACTCGGGTCAGAGCTCTGGGGCCAACGTCCTGACTTTC.

The sample holds many counts of this clonotype. The chain joins TRBV5-1 to TRBJ2-3; D possibly corresponds to TRBD1 (5 bases). The CDR3 runs to 16 residues. Trimming cost V 0 bases and J 5 bases, with 16 bases left between them. CDR1 is SGHRS and CDR2 is YFSETQ in the germline V gene. In DNA, the CDR3 is TGCGCCAGCAGCTTGGCAAGCAGCGTGACAGTAGATACGCAGTATTTT. Protein: CASSLASSVTVDTQYF. Variable domain in full (rest from reference TRBV5-1 and TRBJ2-3): KAGVTQTPRYLIKTRGQQVTLSCSPISGHRSVSWYQQTPGQGLQFLFEYFSETQRNKGNFPGRFSGRQFSNSRSEMNVSTLELGDSALYLCASSLASSVTVDTQYFGPGTRLTVL.